Presented here are 26 T cell receptor beta chains from one specimen sequenced in a study of post-analysis software for immune sequencing data. Study-level results: In patients, TRBV5-6, TRBV5-1 and TRBV20-1 belonged to five TRBV segments found more frequently than in controls.

Antigens for these TCRs are unknown. Unique molecular identifiers tagged the TCR beta cDNA libraries. TCRdb fed the PCR reads into MiXCR, producing one record per CDR3 protein. The repertoire holds hundreds of thousands of distinct CDR3 sequences, just under 30% seen once, with around 0.56% in the top ten. The specimen was blood. These receptors all come from a girl under 18 with multiple sclerosis.

The V and J genes are TRBV11-2 and TRBJ2-1; 7 bases are a match to TRBD2. Germline-derived CDR1 and CDR2 are SGHAT and FQNNGV. This CDR3 has 14 amino acids. J was trimmed by 12 bases and V by 5 bases; bases with no gene match: 13. The chain's CDR3 is CASSPPTGTIRQFF. The DNA for the CDR3 is TGTGCCAGCAGCCCTCCAACCGGGACTATCAGGCAGTTCTTC.

This clonotype was observed a handful of times. CDR3 nucleotide sequence: TGTGCCAGCAGCACTCTAGGAAGGGTAACAGATACGCAGTATTTT. Its protein product is CASSTLGRVTDTQYF. This chain links TRBV7-2 with TRBJ2-3, with D unclear. V was clipped by 5 bases and J by 3 bases, with 15 bases between them. Looked up from germline, CDR1 is SGHTA and CDR2 is FQGNSA. This CDR3 is 15 amino acids long.

This clonotype was detected ten times or more. The chain combines TRBV5-1 with TRBJ2-5; 7 nucleotides match TRBD2. Germline V gene lookup returns CDR1 SGHRS and CDR2 YFSETQ. J was trimmed by 2 bases and V by 2 bases; bases with no gene match: 6. There are 15 residues in the CDR3. CDR3 sequence: CASSFGLAVQETQYF. In DNA form, the CDR3 reads TGCGCCAGCAGCTTTGGGCTAGCGGTACAAGAGACCCAGTACTTC.

The V gene is TRBV20-1, the J gene TRBJ2-5; D not resolved. TRBJ2-4 matches the DNA end more closely, so the J call is doubtful. Looked up from germline, CDR1 is DFQATT and CDR2 is SNEGSKA (reference sequence). CDR3 size: 13 residues. The CDR3 DNA follows: TGCAGTGCAATCAGCTCACCCGAAAACATTCAGTACTTC. This translates into CSAISSPENIQYF.

CDR3 amino acids: CASSLMGQSQHF. DNA for the CDR3: TGTGCCAGCAGCTTAATGGGACAGAGCCAGCATTTT. The chain joins TRBV7-9 to TRBJ1-5, with 7 nucleotides matching TRBD1. Germline-derived CDR1 and CDR2 are SEHNR and FQNEAQ (reference sequence). The CDR3 is made up of 12 amino acids. Trimming at V came to 2 bases and at J to 12 bases, leaving 4 bases not matched to a gene.

The chain has TRBV10-3 and TRBJ1-6; TRBD1 is a possible D gene (6 bases). The CDR3 runs to 12 residues. CDR1 and CDR2 (germline): ENHRY, SYGVKD. V was shortened by 7 bases and J by 10 bases, with 11 bases between the two germline ends. In DNA, the CDR3 is TGTGCCATCAAACAGGGTAACTCACCCCTCCACTTT. Translation gives CAIKQGNSPLHF.

CDR3 in DNA: TGTGCCACCAGCAGAGGGGCAGGGGGGAATAGCTATGGCTACACCTTC. Translated: CATSRGAGGNSYGYTF. The gene calls are TRBV15 and TRBJ1-2, with 7 bases fitting TRBD1. Trimming cost V 1 base and J 4 bases; bases outside gene matches: 9. This CDR3 is built from 16 residues. The germline V gene has CDR1 LNHNV and CDR2 YYDKDF (reference sequence).

As concerns this clonotype: The junction departs from the called germline gene at one end, perhaps through a read error. The J gene is TRBJ2-6, the V gene TRBV27; possibly TRBD1 or TRBD2 for D (5 bases each). This CDR3 is built from 16 residues. CDR1 and CDR2 from the germline V gene are MNHEY and SMNVEV (reference sequence). The CDR3 loop reads CASKGRLEAGANALTF. CDR3 DNA: TGTGCCAGCAAGGGACGGTTAGAGGCTGGGGCCAACGCCCTGACTTTC.

The chain carries TRBV29-1 and TRBJ1-2; D gene ambiguous. This CDR3 has 12 residues. Per germline, CDR1 SQVTM and CDR2 ANQGSEA. Deletions cut 8 bases from V and 6 bases from J, with 16 bases between. The CDR3, as DNA: TGCAGCCCCCTGGAAGCGACTAATGGCTACACCTTC. It encodes CSPLEATNGYTF.

This clonotype was seen only a few times. This CDR3 is CSAPPGPGVNYNSPLHF. Here the CDR3 DNA reads TGCAGTGCTCCCCCCGGTCCGGGAGTCAACTATAATTCACCCCTCCACTTT. The gene calls are TRBV20-1 and TRBJ1-6; D call uncertain. The CDR3 consists of 17 residues. V lost 5 bases to trimming and J lost 3 bases, with 20 bases between them. Germline CDR1 is DFQATT and CDR2 is SNEGSKA (reference sequence).

The J gene is TRBJ2-1, the V gene TRBV3-1; D is unclear. Germline CDR1 LGHDT, CDR2 YNNKEL (reference sequence). The CDR3 has 11 amino acids. V was clipped by 3 bases and J by 6 bases, with 3 bases between them. The CDR3 DNA follows: TGTGCCAGCAGCCATATCAATGAGCAGTTCTTC. Translated, it gives CASSHINEQFF.

This clonotype has at least ten counts. The genes are TRBV20-1 and TRBJ2-4; 10 bases align to TRBD2. CDR3 length equals 17 residues. Germline CDR1 and CDR2: DFQATT and SNEGSKA (reference sequence). Trimming took 4 bases from V and 2 from J; bases not matched to a gene: 11. CDR3 DNA: TGCAGTGCTACGATAGGACTAGCGGTCGGAACCAAAAACATTCAGTACTTC. It yields the protein CSATIGLAVGTKNIQYF.

This clonotype was seen a few times. The rearrangement links TRBV27 to TRBJ1-6; 8 bases map to TRBD1. The V gene's germline CDR1 is MNHEY and CDR2 SMNVEV (reference sequence). CDR3 length: 15 amino acids. Trimming removed 5 bases from V and 9 bases from J; junction bases left unmatched: 9. The CDR3 sequence: CASSPSTGVSSPLHF. The CDR3 bases are TGTGCCAGCAGTCCCTCGACAGGGGTATCTTCACCCCTCCACTTT.

J is TRBJ2-7 and V is TRBV12-3 or TRBV12-4, with unresolved D. Trimming shortened V by 1 base and J by 6 bases, and 7 bases separated the two germline ends. This CDR3 is 12 amino acids long. CDR3 nucleotides: TGTGCCAGCAGTTTAGGGGTAGCCGAGCAGTACTTC. Translated, it gives CASSLGVAEQYF.

This clonotype came up many times. The chain uses TRBV7-2 and TRBJ2-5; D gene ambiguous. The CDR3 covers 15 residues. Trimming took 5 bases from V and 2 from J, leaving 15 bases between them. The germline CDR1 and CDR2 sequences are SGHTA and FQGNSA. CDR3 sequence (DNA): TGTGCCAGCAGCCCTCGACACGCCCGGCAAGAGACCCAGTACTTC. It yields the protein CASSPRHARQETQYF.

This clonotype was counted between two and nine times. V and J are TRBV12-3 or TRBV12-4 and TRBJ2-7, with D perhaps TRBD1 (5 bases). This CDR3 is 13 amino acids long. V gave up 3 bases and J gave up 7 bases, with 13 bases separating them. The CDR3 DNA is TGTGCCAGCAGTTTTGGGCAGGGCAATGAGCAGTACTTC. As protein: CASSFGQGNEQYF.

V and J are TRBV20-1 and TRBJ1-2, with D possibly TRBD1 on 5 matching bases. V dropped 3 bases and J dropped 4 bases, with 21 bases sitting between them. The CDR3 totals 16 residues. CDR1 DFQATT and CDR2 SNEGSKA come from the germline V gene (reference sequence). The CDR3 sequence: CSASTDRDGTTYGYTF. In DNA form, the CDR3 reads TGCAGTGCTAGCACGGACCGGGACGGCACAACCTATGGCTACACCTTC.

In DNA, the CDR3 is TGTGCCAGCAGCTTAGGGACAGGGATTAATTCACCCCTCCACTTT. This translates into CASSLGTGINSPLHF. The chain links TRBV7-6 to TRBJ1-6; 8 positions agree with TRBD1. This CDR3 is 15 amino acids long. The V and J ends lost 1 base and 6 bases, in that order; junction bases with no gene match: 2. CDR1 and CDR2 from the germline V gene are SGHVS and FNYEAQ.

The chain has TRBV6-6 and TRBJ2-1; D is possibly TRBD1 (6 bases). Trimming left V 6 bases short and J 7 bases short, with 19 bases between. The CDR3 is 15 amino acids. Germline CDR1 is MNHNY and CDR2 is SVGAGI (reference sequence). The CDR3 protein is CASSNEQTGLNEQFF. The CDR3 DNA reads TGTGCCAGCAGCAACGAACAAACAGGGTTGAATGAGCAGTTCTTC.

This clonotype was seen a handful of times. The chain links TRBV4-3 to TRBJ1-2, with 7 nucleotides matching TRBD1. Trimming removed 3 bases from V and 5 bases from J; junction bases left unmatched: 3. This CDR3 spans 13 amino acids. Germline V gene lookup returns CDR1 LGHNA and CDR2 YSLEER. This CDR3 reads CASSQFRGYGYTF. In DNA, the CDR3 is TGCGCCAGCAGCCAGTTCAGGGGGTATGGCTACACCTTC.

This clonotype was picked up many times. The chain employs TRBV7-2 and TRBJ2-4; 7 bases agree with TRBD1. Per germline, CDR1 SGHTA and CDR2 FQGNSA. V gave up 4 bases and J gave up 8 bases; unmatched junction bases: 14. CDR3 length: 16 amino acids. CDR3 nucleotide sequence: TGTGCCAGCAGCTCCCGGACAGGCCTCGTTGGTCACATTCAGTACTTC. Translating gives CASSSRTGLVGHIQYF.

This chain uses TRBV7-2 with TRBJ1-6; no clear D. V dropped 6 bases and J dropped 8 bases, with 14 bases sitting between them. CDR1 is SGHTA and CDR2 is FQGNSA in the germline V gene. This CDR3 has 14 amino acids. The CDR3 DNA sequence: TGTGCCAGCAGACCAAAAAGCAAGGATTCACCCCTCCACTTT. This encodes CASRPKSKDSPLHF.

This chain links TRBV20-1 with TRBJ2-7; 9 positions agree with TRBD2. V dropped 1 base and J dropped 3; count of bases not matched to a gene: 10. The CDR3 has 16 amino acids. Germline assignment: CDR1 DFQATT and CDR2 SNEGSKA (reference sequence). CDR3: CSARAPRGGGGYEQYF. CDR3 in DNA: TGCAGTGCTAGAGCCCCGAGAGGCGGGGGGGGCTACGAGCAGTACTTC.

The chain links TRBV5-1 to TRBJ2-1, with TRBD1 identical over 7 bases. The CDR3 loop spans 16 amino acids. The germline V gene encodes CDR1 SGHRS and CDR2 YFSETQ. V gave up 4 bases and J gave up 5 bases; unmatched junction bases: 12. The CDR3 sequence: CASSNARVTGNNEQFF. The DNA for the CDR3 is TGCGCCAGCAGCAACGCCCGGGTGACAGGGAACAATGAGCAGTTCTTC.

This clonotype was picked up one time. J is TRBJ2-2 and V is TRBV9; D call uncertain. Germline loops: CDR1 SGDLS, CDR2 YYNGEE. V lost 0 bases, J lost 7 bases, and 10 bases lay in between. The CDR3 has 14 amino acids. The CDR3 loop is CASSVDPAGGELFF. CDR3 sequence (DNA): TGTGCCAGCAGCGTAGACCCAGCAGGCGGGGAGCTGTTTTTT.

This clonotype was seen a few times. A read error is possible here, since a much larger clone lies one base away. This chain uses TRBV7-2 with TRBJ1-2, with 9 bases lining up with TRBD1. CDR3 size: 14 residues. The ends lost 4 bases at V and 2 bases at J; junction bases unmatched: 2. CDR1 is SGHTA and CDR2 is FQGNSA in the germline V gene. CDR3: CASSSGQGNYGYTF. The CDR3 bases are TGTGCCAGCAGCTCAGGACAGGGGAACTATGGCTACACCTTC.